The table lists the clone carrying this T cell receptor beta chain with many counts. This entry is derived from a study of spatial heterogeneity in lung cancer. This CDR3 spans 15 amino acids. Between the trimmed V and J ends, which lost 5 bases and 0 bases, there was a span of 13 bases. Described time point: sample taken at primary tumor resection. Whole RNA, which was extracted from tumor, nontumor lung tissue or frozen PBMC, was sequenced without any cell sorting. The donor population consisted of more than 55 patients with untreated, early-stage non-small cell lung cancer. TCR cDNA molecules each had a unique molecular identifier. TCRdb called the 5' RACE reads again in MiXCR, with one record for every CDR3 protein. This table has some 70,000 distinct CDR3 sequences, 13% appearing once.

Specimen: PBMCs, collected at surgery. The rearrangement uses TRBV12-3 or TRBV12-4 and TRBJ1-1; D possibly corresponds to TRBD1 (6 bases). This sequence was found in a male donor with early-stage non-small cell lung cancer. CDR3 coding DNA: TGTGCCAGCAGTGAAACAGGGACCATGAACACTGAAGCTTTCTTT. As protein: CASSETGTMNTEAFF.